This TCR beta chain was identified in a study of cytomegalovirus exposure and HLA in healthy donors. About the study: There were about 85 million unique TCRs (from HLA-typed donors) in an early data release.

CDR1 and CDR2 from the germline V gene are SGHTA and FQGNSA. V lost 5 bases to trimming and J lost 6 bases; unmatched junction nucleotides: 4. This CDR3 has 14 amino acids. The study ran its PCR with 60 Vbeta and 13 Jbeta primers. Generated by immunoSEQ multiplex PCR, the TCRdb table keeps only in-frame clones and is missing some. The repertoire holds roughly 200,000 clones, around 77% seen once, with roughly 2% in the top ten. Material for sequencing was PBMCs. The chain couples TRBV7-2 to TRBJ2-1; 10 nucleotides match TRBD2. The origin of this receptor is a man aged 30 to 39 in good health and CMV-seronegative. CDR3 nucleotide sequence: TGTGCCAGCAGCGCTCTAGCGGGAGTCAATGAGCAGTTCTTC. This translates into CASSALAGVNEQFF.